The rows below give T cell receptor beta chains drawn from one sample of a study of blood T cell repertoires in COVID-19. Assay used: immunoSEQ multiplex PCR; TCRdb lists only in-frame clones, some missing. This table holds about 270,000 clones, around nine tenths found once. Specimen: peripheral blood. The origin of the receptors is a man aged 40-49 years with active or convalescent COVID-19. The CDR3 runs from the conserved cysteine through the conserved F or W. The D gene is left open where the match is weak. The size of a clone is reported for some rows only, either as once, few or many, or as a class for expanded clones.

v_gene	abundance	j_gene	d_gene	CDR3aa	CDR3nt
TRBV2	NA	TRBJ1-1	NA	CASSERGQSNTEAFF	TGTGCCAGCAGTGAACGCGGACAGTCGAACACTGAAGCTTTCTTT
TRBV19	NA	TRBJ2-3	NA	CASSRTGLGGTDTQYF	TGTGCCAGTAGCCGGACAGGTTTAGGGGGGACAGATACGCAGTATTTT
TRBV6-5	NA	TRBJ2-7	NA	CASRAYEQYF	TGTGCCAGCAGGGCTTACGAGCAGTACTTC
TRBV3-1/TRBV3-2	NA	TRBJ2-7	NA	CASSHGARGSYEQYF	TGTGCCAGCAGCCATGGTGCCAGGGGTTCCTACGAGCAGTACTTC
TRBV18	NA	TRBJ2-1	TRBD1	CASSPGQGGIGSYNEQFF	TGTGCCAGCTCCCCGGGACAGGGGGGCATAGGATCCTACAATGAGCAGTTCTTC
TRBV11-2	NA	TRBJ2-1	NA	CASSLWRSDNEQFF	TGTGCCAGCAGCTTATGGCGGTCTGACAATGAGCAGTTCTTC
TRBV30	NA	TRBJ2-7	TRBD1	CAWSVDRGLTYEQYF	TGTGCCTGGAGTGTTGACAGGGGGCTTACCTACGAGCAGTACTTC
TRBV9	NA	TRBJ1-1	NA	CASSVGVEKAFF	TGTGCCAGCAGCGTAGGAGTCGAGAAAGCTTTCTTT
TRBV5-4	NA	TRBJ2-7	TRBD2	CASSFGGTSGTLYEQYF	TGTGCCAGCAGCTTTGGGGGCACTAGCGGGACACTCTACGAGCAGTACTTC
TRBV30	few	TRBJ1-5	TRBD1	CAWSNPSDRAHQPQHF	TGTGCCTGGAGTAACCCATCGGACAGGGCGCATCAGCCCCAGCATTTT
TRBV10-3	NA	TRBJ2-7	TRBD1	CAIGQGETYEQYF	TGTGCCATAGGACAGGGGGAAACCTACGAGCAGTACTTC
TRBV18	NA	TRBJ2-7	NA	CASSPVTNIYEQYF	TGTGCCAGCTCACCCGTGACAAATATCTACGAGCAGTACTTC
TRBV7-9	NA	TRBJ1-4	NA	CASSQFEATNEKLFF	TGTGCCAGCAGCCAGTTTGAGGCAACTAATGAAAAACTGTTTTTT
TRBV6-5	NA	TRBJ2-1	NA	CASIRFGNEQFF	TGTGCCAGCATACGGTTTGGCAATGAGCAGTTCTTC
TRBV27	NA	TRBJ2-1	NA	CASSPPSSYNEQFF	TGTGCCAGCAGTCCGCCGAGCTCCTACAATGAGCAGTTCTTC
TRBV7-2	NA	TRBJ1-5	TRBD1	CASSLDTGVYSNQPQHF	TGTGCCAGCAGCTTAGATACAGGGGTTTATAGCAATCAGCCCCAGCATTTT
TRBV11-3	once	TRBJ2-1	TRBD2	CASSLGGRVAYNEQFF	TGTGCCAGCAGCTTAGGGGGGAGGGTAGCCTACAATGAGCAGTTCTTC